Below are 2 T cell receptor beta chains sequenced from a single sample in a study of OX40 agonist ivuxolimab in advanced cancers. Sequencing used immunoSEQ multiplex PCR; TCRdb keeps in-frame clones, though not all of them. Of tens of thousands of clones detected, 88% appear once; the ten largest clones hold approximately 12%. The source was CD4+ or CD8+ T cells sorted from blood, collected in a trial of the OX40 agonist ivuxolimab. These receptors were collected from an adult with an advanced solid tumor such as melanoma, head and neck, liver or kidney cancer.

Within the sample, this clone is medium-sized. The chain joins TRBV28 to TRBJ1-2, with TRBD1 matching 10 bases. Trimming took 4 bases from V and 1 from J; bases not matched to a gene: 3. The length of the CDR3 is 15 residues. The germline V gene encodes CDR1 MDHEN and CDR2 SYDVKM. The chain's CDR3 is CASSWDRGLNYGYTF. The CDR3 DNA sequence: TGTGCCAGCAGTTGGGACAGGGGACTTAACTATGGCTACACCTTC.

The V and J genes are TRBV2 and TRBJ2-2; D gene ambiguous. CDR3 length: 15 amino acids. Trimming shortened V by 4 bases and J by 4 bases, and 13 bases separated the two germline ends. Germline V gene lookup returns CDR1 SNHLY and CDR2 FYNNEI. The CDR3 sequence is CASSVGRPGTGELFF. CDR3 DNA: TGTGCCAGCAGTGTGGGAAGGCCGGGCACCGGGGAGCTGTTTTTT. Using reference TRBV2 and TRBJ2-2 for the parts outside the CDR3, the full variable domain is EPEVTQTPSHQVTQMGQEVILRCVPISNHLYFYWYRQILGQKVEFLVSFYNNEISEKSEIFDDQFSVERPDGSNFTLKIRSTKLEDSAMYFCASSVGRPGTGELFFGEGSRLTVL.